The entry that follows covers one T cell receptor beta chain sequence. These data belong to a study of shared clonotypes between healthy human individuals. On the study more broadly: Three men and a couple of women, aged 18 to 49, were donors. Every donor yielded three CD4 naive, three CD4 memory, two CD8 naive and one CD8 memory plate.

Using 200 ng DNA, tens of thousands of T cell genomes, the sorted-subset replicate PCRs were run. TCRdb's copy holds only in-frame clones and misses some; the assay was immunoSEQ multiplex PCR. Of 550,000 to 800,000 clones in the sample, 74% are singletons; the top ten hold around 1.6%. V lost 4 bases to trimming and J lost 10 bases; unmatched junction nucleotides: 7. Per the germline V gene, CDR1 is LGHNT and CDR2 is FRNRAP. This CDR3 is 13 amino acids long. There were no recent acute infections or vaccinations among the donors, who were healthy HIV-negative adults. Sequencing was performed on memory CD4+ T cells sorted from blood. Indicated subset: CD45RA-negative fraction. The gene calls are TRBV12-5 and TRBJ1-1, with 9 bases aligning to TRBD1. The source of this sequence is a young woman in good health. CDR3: CASGYTGGRGAFF. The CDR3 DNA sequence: TGTGCTAGTGGTTATACAGGGGGCCGGGGAGCTTTCTTT.